This TCR beta chain emerged from a study of T-cell reconstitution after alpha-beta-depleted transplantation in children. Library preparation (for TCRbeta) was performed with unique molecular identifiers. TCRdb itself ran the PCR reads through MiXCR, one entry per CDR3 protein. The sample records 200,000 to 250,000 distinct CDR3 sequences, roughly 10% being singletons. CDR3 length: 17 residues. The V end was cut by 6 bases, the J end by 0 bases, with 18 bases between. The germline V gene encodes CDR1 MNHNS and CDR2 SASEGT. V usage is TRBV6-1 and J usage is TRBJ1-3, with a weak D call TRBD1 (5 bases). The sample here was PBMCs from the stem cell graft donor, taken from the stem cell graft. The receptor was isolated from a human donor who donated a stem cell graft to a child with acute lymphoblastic leukemia. The CDR3 sequence is CASRPIGGTGSGNTIYF. The CDR3 region has the DNA TGTGCCAGCAGGCCGATCGGGGGTACGGGCTCTGGAAACACCATATATTTT.